The present T cell receptor beta chain was sequenced within a study of cytomegalovirus exposure and HLA in healthy donors. Study findings and constraints: The study had only CMV serostatus as immune exposure information.

It was with 60 Vbeta and 13 Jbeta primers that the PCR ran. Study processing details: Later, an analysis found about 80 million unique TCR beta chains, and roughly 9.9 million of these were shared. Clones were sequenced by immunoSEQ multiplex PCR, and TCRdb holds only the in-frame ones, with some missing. The V and J calls and the clone size are those of that table, but D and trimming were determined from the DNA. The table has some 150,000 clones, around four fifths seen once. A note on this clone: What it recognizes is unknown.

Each donor was healthy, and each was a bone marrow donor. CDR1 SEHNR and CDR2 FQNEAQ come from the germline V gene (reference sequence). The CDR3 extends over 13 amino acids. V gave up 7 bases and J gave up 12 bases, with 21 bases separating them. Specimen: PBMCs. The gene calls are TRBV7-9 and TRBJ1-1, with a tentative D call TRBD1 (5 bases). This receptor was obtained from a woman under 30 in good health and CMV-seronegative. CDR3 sequence (DNA): TGTGCCAGCACCAACCTCGAGGGGAGGGTTCCTTTCTTT. Protein: CASTNLEGRVPFF. Full variable domain (rest looked up from reference TRBV7-9 and TRBJ1-1): DTGVSQNPRHKITKRGQNVTFRCDPISEHNRLYWYRQTLGQGPEFLTYFQNEAQLEKSRLLSDRFSAERPKGSFSTLEIQRTEQGDSAMYLCASTNLEGRVPFFGQGTRLTVV.